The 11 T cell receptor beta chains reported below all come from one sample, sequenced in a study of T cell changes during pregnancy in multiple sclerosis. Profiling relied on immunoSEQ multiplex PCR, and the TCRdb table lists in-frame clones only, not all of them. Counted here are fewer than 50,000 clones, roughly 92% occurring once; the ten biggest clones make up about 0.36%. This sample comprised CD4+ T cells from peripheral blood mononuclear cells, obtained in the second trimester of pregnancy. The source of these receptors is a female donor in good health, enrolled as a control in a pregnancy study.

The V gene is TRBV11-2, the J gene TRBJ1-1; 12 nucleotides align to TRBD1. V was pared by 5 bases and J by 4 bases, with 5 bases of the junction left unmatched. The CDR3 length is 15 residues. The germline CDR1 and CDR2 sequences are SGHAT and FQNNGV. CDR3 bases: TGTGCCAGCAGCCCGGGACAGGGGGCAGGCACTGAAGCTTTCTTT. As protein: CASSPGQGAGTEAFF. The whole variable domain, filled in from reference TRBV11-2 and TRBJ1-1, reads EAGVAQSPRYKIIEKRQSVAFWCNPISGHATLYWYQQILGQGPKLLIQFQNNGVVDDSQLPKDRFSAERLKGVDSTLKIQPAKLEDSAVYLCASSPGQGAGTEAFFGQGTRLTVV.

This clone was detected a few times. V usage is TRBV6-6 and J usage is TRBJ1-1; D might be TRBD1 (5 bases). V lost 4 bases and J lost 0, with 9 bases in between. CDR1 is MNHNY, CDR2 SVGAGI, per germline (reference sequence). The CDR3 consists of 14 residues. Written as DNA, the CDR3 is TGTGCCAGCAGTTTCATACAGGTGAACACTGAAGCTTTCTTT. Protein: CASSFIQVNTEAFF.

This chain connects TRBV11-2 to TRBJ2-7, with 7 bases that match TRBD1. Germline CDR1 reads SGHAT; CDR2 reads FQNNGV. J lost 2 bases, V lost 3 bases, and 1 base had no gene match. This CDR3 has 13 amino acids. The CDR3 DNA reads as TGTGCCAGCAGCTTGGACAGGACCTACGAGCAGTACTTC. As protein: CASSLDRTYEQYF.

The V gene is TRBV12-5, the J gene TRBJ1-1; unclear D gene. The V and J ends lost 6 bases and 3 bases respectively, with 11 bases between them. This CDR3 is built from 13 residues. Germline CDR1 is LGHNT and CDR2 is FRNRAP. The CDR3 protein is CASGPSTDTEAFF. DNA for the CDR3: TGTGCTAGTGGCCCCTCAACTGACACTGAAGCTTTCTTT. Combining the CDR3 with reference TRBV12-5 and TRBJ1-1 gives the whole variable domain DARVTQTPRHKVTEMGQEVTMRCQPILGHNTVFWYRQTMMQGLELLAYFRNRAPLDDSGMPKDRFSAEMPDATLATLKIQPSEPRDSAVYFCASGPSTDTEAFFGQGTRLTVV.

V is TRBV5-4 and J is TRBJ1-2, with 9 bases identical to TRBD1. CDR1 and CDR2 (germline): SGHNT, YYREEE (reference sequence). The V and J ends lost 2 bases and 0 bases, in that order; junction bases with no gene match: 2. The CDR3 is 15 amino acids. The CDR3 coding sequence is TGTGCCAGCAGCTTAGGGACAGGGACTAACTATGGCTACACCTTC. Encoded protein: CASSLGTGTNYGYTF.

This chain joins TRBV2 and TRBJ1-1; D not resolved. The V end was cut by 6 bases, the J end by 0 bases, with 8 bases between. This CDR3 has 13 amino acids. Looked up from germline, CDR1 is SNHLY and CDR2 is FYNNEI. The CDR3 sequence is CASRLDVNTEAFF. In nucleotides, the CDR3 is TGTGCCAGCAGACTAGACGTGAACACTGAAGCTTTCTTT.

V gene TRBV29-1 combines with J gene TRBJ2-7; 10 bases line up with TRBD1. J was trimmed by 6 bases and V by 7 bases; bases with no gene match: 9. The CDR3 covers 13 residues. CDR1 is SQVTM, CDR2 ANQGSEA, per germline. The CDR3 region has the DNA TGCAGCGGATGGGACAGGGGAATTGGCGAGCAGTACTTC. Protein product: CSGWDRGIGEQYF.

The CDR3 protein is CASSLGTGSYNEQFF. For the CDR3, the DNA is TGTGCCAGCAGCCTCGGGACTGGCTCCTACAATGAGCAGTTCTTC. This chain joins TRBV6-6 and TRBJ2-1; D perhaps matches TRBD2 (6 bases). The V end was cut by 6 bases, the J end by 0 bases, with 12 bases between. There are 15 residues in the CDR3. Germline V gene data show CDR1 as MNHNY and CDR2 as SVGAGI (reference sequence).

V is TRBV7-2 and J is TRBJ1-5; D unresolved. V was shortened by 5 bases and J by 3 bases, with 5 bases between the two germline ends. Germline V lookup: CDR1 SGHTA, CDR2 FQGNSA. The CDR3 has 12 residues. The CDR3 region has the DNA TGTGCCAGCAGCCCAGACAATCAGCCCCAGCATTTT. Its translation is CASSPDNQPQHF.

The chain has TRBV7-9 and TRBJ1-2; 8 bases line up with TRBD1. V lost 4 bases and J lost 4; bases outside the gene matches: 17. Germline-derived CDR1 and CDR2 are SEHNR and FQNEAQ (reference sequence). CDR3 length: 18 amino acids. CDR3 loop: CASSWRTGTLKDVYGYTF. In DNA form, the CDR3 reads TGTGCCAGCAGCTGGCGGACAGGGACTCTAAAGGACGTCTATGGCTACACCTTC.

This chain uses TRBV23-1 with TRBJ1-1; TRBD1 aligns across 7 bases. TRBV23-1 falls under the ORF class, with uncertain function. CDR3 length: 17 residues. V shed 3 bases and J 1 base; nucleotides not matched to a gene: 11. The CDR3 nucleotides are TGCGCCAGCAGTCACCCCGGACAGGACTTAACGAACACTGAAGCTTTCTTT. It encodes CASSHPGQDLTNTEAFF.